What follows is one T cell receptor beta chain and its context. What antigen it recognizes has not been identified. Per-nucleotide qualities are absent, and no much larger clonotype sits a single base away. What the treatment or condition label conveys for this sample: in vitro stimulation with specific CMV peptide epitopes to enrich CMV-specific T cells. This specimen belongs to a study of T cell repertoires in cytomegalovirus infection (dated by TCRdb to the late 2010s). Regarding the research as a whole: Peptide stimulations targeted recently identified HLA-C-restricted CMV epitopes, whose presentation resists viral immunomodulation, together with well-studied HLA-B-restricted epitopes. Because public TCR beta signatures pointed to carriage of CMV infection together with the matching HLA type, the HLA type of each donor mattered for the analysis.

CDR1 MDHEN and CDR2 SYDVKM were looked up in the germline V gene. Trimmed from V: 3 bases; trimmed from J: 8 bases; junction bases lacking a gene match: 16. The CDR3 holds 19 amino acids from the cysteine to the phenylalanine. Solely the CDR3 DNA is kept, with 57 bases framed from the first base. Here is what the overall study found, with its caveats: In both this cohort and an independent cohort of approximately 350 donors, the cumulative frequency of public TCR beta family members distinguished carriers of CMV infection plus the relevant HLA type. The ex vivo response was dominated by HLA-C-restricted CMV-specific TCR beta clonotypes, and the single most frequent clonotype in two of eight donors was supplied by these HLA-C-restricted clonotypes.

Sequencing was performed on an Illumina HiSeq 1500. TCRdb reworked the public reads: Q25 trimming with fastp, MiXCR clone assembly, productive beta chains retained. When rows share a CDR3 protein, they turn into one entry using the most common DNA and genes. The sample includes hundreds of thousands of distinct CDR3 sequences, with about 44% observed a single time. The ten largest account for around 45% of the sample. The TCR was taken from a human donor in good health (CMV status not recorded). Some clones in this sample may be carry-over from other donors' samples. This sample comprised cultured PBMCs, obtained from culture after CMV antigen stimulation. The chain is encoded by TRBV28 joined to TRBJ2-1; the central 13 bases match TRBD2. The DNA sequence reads TGTGCCAGCAGTTTTCGTAAGGTGATGGGACTAGCGGGATTGTATGAGCAGTTCTTC. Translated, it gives CASSFRKVMGLAGLYEQFF. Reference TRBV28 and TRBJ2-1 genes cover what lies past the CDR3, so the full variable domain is DVKVTQSSRYLVKRTGEKVFLECVQDMDHENMFWYRQDPGLGLRLIYFSYDVKMKEKGDIPEGYSVSREKKERFSLILESASTNQTSMYLCASSFRKVMGLAGLYEQFFGPGTRLTVL.